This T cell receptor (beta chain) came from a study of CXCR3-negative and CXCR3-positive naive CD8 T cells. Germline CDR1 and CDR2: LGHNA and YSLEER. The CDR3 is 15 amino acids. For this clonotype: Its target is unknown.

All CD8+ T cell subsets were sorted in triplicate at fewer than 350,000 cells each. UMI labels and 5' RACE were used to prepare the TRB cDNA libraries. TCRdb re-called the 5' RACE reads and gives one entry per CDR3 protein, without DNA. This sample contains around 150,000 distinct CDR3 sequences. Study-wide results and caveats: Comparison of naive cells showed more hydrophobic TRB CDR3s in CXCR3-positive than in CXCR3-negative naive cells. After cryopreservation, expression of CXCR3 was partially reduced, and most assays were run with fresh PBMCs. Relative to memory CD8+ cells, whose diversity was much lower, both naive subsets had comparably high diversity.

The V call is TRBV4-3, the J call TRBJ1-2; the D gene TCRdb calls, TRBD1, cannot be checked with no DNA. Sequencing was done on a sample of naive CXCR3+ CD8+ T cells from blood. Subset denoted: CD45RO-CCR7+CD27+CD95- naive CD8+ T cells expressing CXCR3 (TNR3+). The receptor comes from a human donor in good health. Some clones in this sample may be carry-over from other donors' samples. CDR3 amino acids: CASSQGWTGSRGYTF.